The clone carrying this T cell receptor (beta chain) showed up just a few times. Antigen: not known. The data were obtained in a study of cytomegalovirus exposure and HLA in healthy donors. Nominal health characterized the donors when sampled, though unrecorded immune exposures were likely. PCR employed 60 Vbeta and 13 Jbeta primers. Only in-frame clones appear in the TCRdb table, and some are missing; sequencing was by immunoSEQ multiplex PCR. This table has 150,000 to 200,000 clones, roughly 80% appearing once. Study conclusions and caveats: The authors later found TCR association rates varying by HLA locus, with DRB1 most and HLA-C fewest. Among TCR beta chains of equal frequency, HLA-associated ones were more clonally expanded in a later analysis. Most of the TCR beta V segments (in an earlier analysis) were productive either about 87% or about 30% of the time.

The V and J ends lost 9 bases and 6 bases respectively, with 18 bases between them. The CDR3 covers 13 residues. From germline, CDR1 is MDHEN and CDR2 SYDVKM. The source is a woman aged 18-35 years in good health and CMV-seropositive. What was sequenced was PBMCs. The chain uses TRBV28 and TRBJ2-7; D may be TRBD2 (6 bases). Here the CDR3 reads CASREAGKGEQYF. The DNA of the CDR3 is TGTGCCAGTCGTGAGGCGGGGAAAGGCGAGCAGTACTTC.